The 26 T cell receptor beta chains below come from one sample, sequenced in a study of OX40 agonist ivuxolimab in advanced cancers. The protocol was immunoSEQ multiplex PCR, while the TCRdb copy is restricted to in-frame clones and leaves out a portion. The sample carries 70,000 to 85,000 clones, approximately 80% recorded once. The input for sequencing was CD4+ or CD8+ T cells sorted from blood, taken in a trial of the OX40 agonist ivuxolimab. These receptors were taken from an adult with an advanced solid tumor such as melanoma, head and neck, liver or kidney cancer.

The rearrangement joins TRBV4-3 to TRBJ1-5; D is unclear. The CDR3 has 15 amino acids. The ends were cut back, 1 base at V and 5 bases at J, with 12 bases in the middle. CDR1 is LGHNA, CDR2 YSLEER, per germline. CDR3 DNA sequence: TGCGCCAGCAGCCAAGTTTGGACTTCCGATCAGCCCCAGCATTTT. Protein sequence: CASSQVWTSDQPQHF.

J is TRBJ1-2 and V is TRBV19; D possibly corresponds to TRBD1 (5 bases). CDR1 LNHDA and CDR2 SQIVND come from the germline V gene (reference sequence). The V and J ends lost 5 bases and 4 bases respectively, with 14 bases between them. The CDR3 extends over 14 amino acids. The CDR3 DNA sequence: TGTGCCAGTAGTGAGGGGCACTCTAGCTATGGCTACACCTTC. Its translation is CASSEGHSSYGYTF.

The chain is built from TRBV27 and TRBJ2-7, with 15 bases lining up with TRBD2. Germline V gene data show CDR1 as MNHEY and CDR2 as SMNVEV (reference sequence). With V trimmed by 2 bases and J by 8 bases, 1 base remained unmatched. The CDR3 runs 14 residues. The DNA of the CDR3 is TGTGCCAGCAGTTTAGGACTAGCGGGGGGGAAGCAGTACTTC. As protein: CASSLGLAGGKQYF.

This chain uses TRBV18 with TRBJ1-2, with 8 nucleotides matching TRBD1. V lost 3 bases to trimming and J lost 4 bases; unmatched junction nucleotides: 7. CDR3 length: 15 residues. CDR1 is KGHSH, CDR2 LQKENI, per germline. The DNA of the CDR3 is TGTGCCAGCTCACCCGAGCCGGGGACAGGCTATGGCTACACCTTC. Residues: CASSPEPGTGYGYTF.

This sequence joins TRBV10-3 and TRBJ1-3, with TRBD1 as a possible D gene (5 bases). Germline assignment: CDR1 ENHRY and CDR2 SYGVKD. The CDR3 contains 15 residues. Trimming took 6 bases from V and 0 from J, leaving 12 bases between them. The CDR3 loop reads CAIRTQEHSGNTIYF. CDR3 DNA: TGTGCCATCAGAACACAGGAGCACTCTGGAAACACCATATATTTT.

A word on this clone: The junction shows a germline mismatch at one end, possibly a read error. This chain joins TRBV7-9 and TRBJ1-4; 9 bases are shared with TRBD1. The CDR3 is 19 residues long. Germline loops: CDR1 SEHNR, CDR2 FQNEAQ (reference sequence). The CDR3 sequence: CASSLAWGQGTLNFGKLFF. CDR3 nucleotide sequence: TGTGCCAGCAGCCTAGCATGGGGACAGGGAACGCTTAACTTCGGAAAACTGTTTTTT.

This clone was observed a few times. V and J are TRBV11-2 and TRBJ2-3, with D maybe TRBD2 (5 bases). V lost 6 bases to trimming and J lost 5 bases, with 21 bases between them. The CDR3 runs 16 residues. Germline lookup yields CDR1 SGHAT and CDR2 FQNNGV. The DNA of the CDR3 is TGTGCCAGCAGTTCTCCGGGTTCGGGGTTCATAGATACGCAGTATTTT. The encoded protein is CASSSPGSGFIDTQYF.

The V and J genes are TRBV7-9 and TRBJ1-6; D is ambiguous. The CDR3 consists of 15 residues. Germline values: CDR1 SEHNR, CDR2 FQNEAQ (reference sequence). Trimming pared 5 bases from V and 7 bases from J, leaving 15 bases between. CDR3 region: CASSPLGVANSPLHF. CDR3 coding DNA: TGTGCCAGCAGCCCCCTTGGGGTCGCGAATTCACCCCTCCACTTT. The full variable domain, in which reference TRBV7-9 and TRBJ1-6 provide the parts outside the CDR3, is DTGVSQNPRHKITKRGQNVTFRCDPISEHNRLYWYRQTLGQGPEFLTYFQNEAQLEKSRLLSDRFSAERPKGSFSTLEIQRTEQGDSAMYLCASSPLGVANSPLHFGNGTRLTVT.

The chain carries TRBV5-1 and TRBJ1-1; 9 bases map to TRBD1. Germline trimming cut 2 bases from V and 5 bases from J; bases unmatched to any gene: 4. CDR1 and CDR2 (germline): SGHRS, YFSETQ. The CDR3 runs 14 residues. CDR3 DNA sequence: TGCGCCAGCAGCTTACAGGGGGCAGGGACTGAAGCTTTCTTT. This codes for CASSLQGAGTEAFF.

The chain recombines TRBV7-2 with TRBJ2-7; 8 bases are a match to TRBD2. Germline CDR1 and CDR2: SGHTA and FQGNSA. The CDR3 consists of 14 residues. V lost 2 bases to trimming and J lost 6 bases; unmatched junction nucleotides: 6. CDR3 protein: CASSLRRGEGEQYF. The CDR3 coding sequence is TGTGCCAGCAGCTTAAGGCGGGGGGAGGGCGAGCAGTACTTC.

The genes are TRBV7-2 and TRBJ2-5; D may be TRBD2 (6 bases). The CDR3 contains 15 residues. V lost 5 bases to trimming and J lost 0 bases, with 13 bases between them. In germline, CDR1 is SGHTA, CDR2 FQGNSA. The CDR3 DNA sequence: TGTGCCAGCAGCAGACGGGGGTTGTACCAAGAGACCCAGTACTTC. Amino acid sequence: CASSRRGLYQETQYF.

V is TRBV18 and J is TRBJ2-7; 7 nucleotides align to TRBD1. CDR1 is KGHSH and CDR2 is LQKENI in the germline V gene. V shed 3 bases and J 4 bases; nucleotides not matched to a gene: 12. This CDR3 has 16 amino acids. CDR3 in DNA: TGTGCCAGCTCACCCCGCCGGGACAGTACATCTTACGAGCAGTACTTC. Translated: CASSPRRDSTSYEQYF.

The chain combines TRBV7-2 with TRBJ2-2; D gene ambiguous. The CDR3 is made up of 13 amino acids. Per germline, CDR1 SGHTA and CDR2 FQGNSA. Trimming took off 7 bases at V and 9 bases at J, with 15 bases between the two ends. The CDR3, as DNA: TGTGCCAGCACCGCCCAGGTTGGCCGGGAGCTGTTTTTT. This codes for CASTAQVGRELFF.

This sequence joins TRBV28 and TRBJ1-5; D possibly corresponds to TRBD1 (5 bases). There are 12 residues in the CDR3. The V and J ends lost 8 bases and 6 bases respectively, with 11 bases between them. Germline V lookup: CDR1 MDHEN, CDR2 SYDVKM. CDR3: CASVLGAQPQHF. CDR3 bases: TGTGCCAGCGTATTAGGGGCTCAGCCCCAGCATTTT. Using reference TRBV28 and TRBJ1-5 for the parts outside the CDR3, the full variable domain is DVKVTQSSRYLVKRTGEKVFLECVQDMDHENMFWYRQDPGLGLRLIYFSYDVKMKEKGDIPEGYSVSREKKERFSLILESASTNQTSMYLCASVLGAQPQHFGDGTRLSIL.

This sequence joins TRBV6-6 and TRBJ2-7; D may match TRBD1 or TRBD2 (6 bases each). The germline gives CDR1 MNHNY, CDR2 SVGAGI (reference sequence). V was clipped by 6 bases and J by 6 bases, with 18 bases between them. The CDR3 runs 14 residues. Here the CDR3 DNA reads TGTGCCAGCAGCCTCCAGCAGGGGAGGACCGAGCAGTACTTC. It translates to CASSLQQGRTEQYF.

This clone has more than one count but fewer than ten. DNA of the CDR3: TGTGCCAGCAGCTTAACGGTAGCGGGAGAGCAGTACTTC. This codes for CASSLTVAGEQYF. J is TRBJ2-7 and V is TRBV2; 8 bases are a match to TRBD2. Germline V gene lookup returns CDR1 SNHLY and CDR2 FYNNEI. This CDR3 spans 13 amino acids. V was clipped by 6 bases and J by 7 bases; unmatched bases: 8.

This clone has more than one count but fewer than ten. The chain uses TRBV4-1 and TRBJ2-7; TRBD1 aligns across 9 bases. This CDR3 region has 15 residues. Germline V gene data show CDR1 as MGHRA and CDR2 as YSYEKL. The junction had 9 bases not matched to a gene; V was cut back by 2 bases and J by 7 bases. CDR3 nucleotides: TGCGCCAGCAGCCAACTCAGGACAGGGGTAGAAGAGCAGTACTTC. Protein product: CASSQLRTGVEEQYF.

V usage is TRBV5-1 and J usage is TRBJ1-1; D might be TRBD1 (6 bases). This CDR3 spans 14 amino acids. Per the germline V gene, CDR1 is SGHRS and CDR2 is YFSETQ. The ends were cut back, 5 bases at V and 4 bases at J, with 15 bases in the middle. The CDR3 protein is CASRSGAGATEAFF. CDR3 sequence (DNA): TGCGCCAGCAGATCGGGGGCGGGGGCCACTGAAGCTTTCTTT.

The chain has TRBV6-5 and TRBJ1-2, with 9 bases identical to TRBD1. The CDR3 is 14 amino acids. Germline V CDR1 and CDR2: MNHEY, SVGAGI. Trimming removed 3 bases from V and 6 bases from J; junction bases left unmatched: 5. CDR3 sequence (DNA): TGTGCCAGCAGTTATGGGACAGGGAGGCATGGCTACACCTTC. This translates into CASSYGTGRHGYTF.

The rearrangement joins TRBV18 to TRBJ1-4; no definite D call. The CDR3 length is 16 residues. Between the trimmed V and J ends, which lost 3 bases and 2 bases, there was a span of 13 bases. Germline V gene lookup returns CDR1 KGHSH and CDR2 LQKENI. CDR3 in DNA: TGTGCCAGCTCACCGGACCTTGTCAAGACTAATGAAAAACTGTTTTTT. Amino acid sequence: CASSPDLVKTNEKLFF.

This chain joins TRBV7-6 and TRBJ2-2; TRBD2 aligns across 7 bases. This CDR3 region has 14 residues. Germline trimming cut 4 bases from V and 6 bases from J; bases unmatched to any gene: 5. Germline V CDR1 and CDR2: SGHVS, FNYEAQ. CDR3 sequence reads: CASSSRLAPGELFF. The CDR3 coding sequence is TGTGCCAGCAGCTCACGACTAGCCCCCGGGGAGCTGTTTTTT. The full variable domain, its missing parts supplied by reference TRBV7-6 and TRBJ2-2, is GAGVSQSPRYKVTKRGQDVALRCDPISGHVSLYWYRQALGQGPEFLTYFNYEAQQDKSGLPNDRFSAERPEGSISTLTIQRTEQRDSAMYRCASSSRLAPGELFFGEGSRLTVL.

The V call is TRBV9, the J call TRBJ1-1; a possible D gene is TRBD1 (5 bases). The V gene's germline CDR1 is SGDLS and CDR2 YYNGEE. This CDR3 has 14 residues. V lost 0 bases, J lost 4 bases, and 10 bases lay in between. DNA for the CDR3: TGTGCCAGCAGCGTAGATGGGGGGGGCACTGAAGCTTTCTTT. It translates to CASSVDGGGTEAFF.

In DNA form, the CDR3 reads TGCGCCAGCAGCTTGGTGTTCCGGACTAGCGGGTTCCAAGAGACCCAGTACTTC. Amino acids: CASSLVFRTSGFQETQYF. The J gene is TRBJ2-5, the V gene TRBV5-1; 11 bases are a match to TRBD2. The CDR3 sequence is 18 residues long. V lost 0 bases, J lost 1 base, and 8 bases stayed unmatched. Looked up from germline, CDR1 is SGHRS and CDR2 is YFSETQ.

The chain is built from TRBV6-5 and TRBJ1-5, with D unclear. V was pared by 6 bases and J by 3 bases, with 9 bases between. Germline values: CDR1 MNHEY, CDR2 SVGAGI. The CDR3 sequence is 13 residues long. In nucleotides, the CDR3 is TGTGCCAGCAGATACAGCTCCAATCAGCCCCAGCATTTT. Translation: CASRYSSNQPQHF.

The chain links TRBV5-1 to TRBJ1-2, with D uncertain. The germline V gene encodes CDR1 SGHRS and CDR2 YFSETQ. The CDR3 sequence is 14 residues long. The germline V and J ends were trimmed by 1 base and 4 bases, with 11 bases remaining between them. In nucleotides, the CDR3 is TGCGCCAGCAGCTTGACCCTAGAGCGCTATGGCTACACCTTC. It yields the protein CASSLTLERYGYTF.

The chain uses TRBV7-2 and TRBJ2-5; D ambiguous. The CDR3 sequence is 14 residues long. V was cut by 3 bases and J by 2 bases, with 10 bases left in between. Germline V gene sequence: CDR1 SGHTA, CDR2 FQGNSA. The CDR3 DNA reads TGTGCCAGCAGCTTGTACTACCTTCAAGAGACCCAGTACTTC. It specifies CASSLYYLQETQYF.